The present TCR beta chain was sequenced within a study of regulatory T cells in long-lasting Graves disease. At the level of the study: New Graves' disease cases had less than 3 months of antithyroid drugs.

This clonotype showed up many times. What it recognizes is unknown. J gave up 4 bases and V 0 bases, and 12 bases lay outside the gene matches. CDR1 is GTSNPN, CDR2 SVGIG, per germline (reference sequence). This CDR3 spans 16 amino acids. For TCR beta, libraries came from iRepertoire HTBI primers and Arm-PCR of CDR3 regions. TCRdb re-called the multiplex PCR reads with MiXCR, one entry per CDR3 protein. The data hold some 410,000 distinct CDR3 sequences, with about 17% observed a single time. Time point of the sample: newly diagnosed GD, antithyroid drugs for less than 3 months. Construction of the TCR library relied on RNA isolated from PBMCs. EDTA tubes were used for drawing around 9 milliliters of peripheral blood. Whole-study results and caveats: Sampling was limited to peripheral blood rather than thyroid tissue.

The data were also submitted as part of a second study, on T cells in Graves' hyperthyroidism and ophthalmopathy.

This material consisted of peripheral blood mononuclear cells (PBMCs), taken at new diagnosis, from a patient treated with antithyroid drugs. The receptor's source is a woman in her twenties or thirties with Graves disease. The genes are TRBV30 and TRBJ2-7; 7 nucleotides line up with TRBD2. The CDR3 nucleotides are TGTGCCTGGAGTGTGGCAAACGGGAGGTGGCTATACGAGCAGTACTTC. It codes for CAWSVANGRWLYEQYF.